Below are 13 T cell receptor beta chains sequenced from a single sample in a study of monozygotic twins with inflammatory bowel disease. TCRdb reprocessed the 5' RACE reads; each CDR3 protein has one entry and no DNA is given. The clone table shows approximately 380,000 distinct CDR3 sequences, with the ten largest holding around 2.6%. The specimen sequenced was blood. These receptors came from a human donor with ulcerative colitis or Crohn's disease, or a healthy co-twin of an affected twin (not recorded which).

The V and J genes are TRBV7-3 and TRBJ2-1; checking the TCRdb D call of TRBD1 is not possible without DNA. The CDR3 totals 14 residues. The germline V gene has CDR1 SGHTA and CDR2 FQGTGA. The chain's CDR3 is CASSLEGQYDEQFF.

The rearrangement joins TRBV4-1 to TRBJ2-1; checking the TCRdb D call of TRBD1 is not possible without DNA. Germline V gene lookup returns CDR1 MGHRA and CDR2 YSYEKL. The CDR3 length is 15 residues. CDR3 in amino acids: CASSQGSPSYNEQFF.

The chain combines TRBV6-1 with TRBJ2-3. The CDR3 has 14 amino acids. The V gene's germline CDR1 is MNHNS and CDR2 SASEGT. The CDR3 protein is CASRRSRVSDTQYF.

The chain recombines TRBV5-1 with TRBJ2-3; TCRdb reports TRBD1, a call that lacks DNA to check it against. The germline gives CDR1 SGHRS, CDR2 YFSETQ. The CDR3 has 17 residues. Here the CDR3 reads CASSTRTGGDSTDTQYF. The variable domain in full, completed from reference TRBV5-1 and TRBJ2-3, reads KAGVTQTPRYLIKTRGQQVTLSCSPISGHRSVSWYQQTPGQGLQFLFEYFSETQRNKGNFPGRFSGRQFSNSRSEMNVSTLELGDSALYLCASSTRTGGDSTDTQYFGPGTRLTVL.

V and J are TRBV6-5 and TRBJ2-3; TCRdb names TRBD1, which stays unverified in the absence of DNA. CDR3 length: 13 amino acids. Germline V gene lookup returns CDR1 MNHEY and CDR2 SVGAGI. CDR3 residues: CASNRGLRDTQYF.

V usage is TRBV20-1 and J usage is TRBJ1-5; the TCRdb D gene call, TRBD1, has no DNA to confirm it. Germline loops: CDR1 DFQATT, CDR2 SNEGSKA (reference sequence). The CDR3 loop spans 11 amino acids. The CDR3 protein is CSASQGQPQHF.

V usage is TRBV20-1 and J usage is TRBJ2-2. Germline CDR1 and CDR2: DFQATT and SNEGSKA (reference sequence). This CDR3 spans 12 amino acids. The CDR3 region is CSAATTTGELFF.

V and J are TRBV5-1 and TRBJ1-1; the D call from TCRdb, TRBD1, cannot be confirmed without DNA. Germline CDR1 SGHRS, CDR2 YFSETQ. CDR3 length equals 14 residues. CDR3 amino acids: CASSTGQGSPEAFF. Variable domain in full (rest from reference TRBV5-1 and TRBJ1-1): KAGVTQTPRYLIKTRGQQVTLSCSPISGHRSVSWYQQTPGQGLQFLFEYFSETQRNKGNFPGRFSGRQFSNSRSEMNVSTLELGDSALYLCASSTGQGSPEAFFGQGTRLTVV.

The V and J genes are TRBV19 and TRBJ2-1; TCRdb proposes TRBD2, but this gene call is untestable without DNA. Looked up from germline, CDR1 is LNHDA and CDR2 is SQIVND (reference sequence). There are 17 residues in the CDR3. CDR3 protein: CASSIISGGLVLNEQFF.

Here the CDR3 reads CASSQGALVKETQYF. The gene calls are TRBV3-1 and TRBJ2-5; the D gene TCRdb calls, TRBD2, cannot be checked with no DNA. CDR1 LGHDT and CDR2 YNNKEL come from the germline V gene (reference sequence). The CDR3 runs 15 residues.

The CDR3 reads CASSYSRVTGELFF. This rearrangement joins TRBV6-5 to TRBJ2-2. Germline CDR1 MNHEY, CDR2 SVGAGI. The length of the CDR3 is 14 residues.

The J gene is TRBJ2-1, the V gene TRBV6-2 or TRBV6-3. This CDR3 region has 13 residues. The germline CDR1 and CDR2 sequences are MNHEY and SVGEGT. The CDR3 reads CASQPEEYNEQFF.

This chain joins TRBV24-1 and TRBJ2-1; TCRdb lists TRBD1, though no DNA is available to test this call. This CDR3 has 14 amino acids. CDR1 is KGHDR, CDR2 SFDVKD, per germline. CDR3 in amino acids: CATSEGGGNNEQFF.